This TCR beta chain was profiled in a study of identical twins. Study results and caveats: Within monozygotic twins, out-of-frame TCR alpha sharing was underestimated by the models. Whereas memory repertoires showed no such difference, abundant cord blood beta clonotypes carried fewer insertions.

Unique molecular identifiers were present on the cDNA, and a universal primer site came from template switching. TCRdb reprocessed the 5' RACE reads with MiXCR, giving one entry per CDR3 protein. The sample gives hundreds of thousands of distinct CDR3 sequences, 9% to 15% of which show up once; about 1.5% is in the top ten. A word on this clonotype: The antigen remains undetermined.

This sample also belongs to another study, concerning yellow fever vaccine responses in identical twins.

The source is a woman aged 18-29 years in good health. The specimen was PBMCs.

The CDR3 DNA reads TGCGCCAGCAGCCCAGGCGGGACTAGCGGATCCAAAAACATTCAGTACTTC. As protein: CASSPGGTSGSKNIQYF. The rearrangement uses TRBV4-1 and TRBJ2-4; TRBD2 aligns across 11 bases. V gave up 4 bases and J gave up 2 bases; unmatched junction bases: 7. This CDR3 has 17 residues. Germline CDR1 MGHRA, CDR2 YSYEKL.